Listed below are T cell receptor beta chains from one sample, sequenced in a study of human T cells and chemical hapten exposure. TCRdb redid the calling of the RACE reads with MiXCR, one entry per CDR3 protein. Of 75,000 to 95,000 distinct CDR3 sequences in the sample, around 11% were seen once. The sequences come from whole blood, collected in connection with sensitization to the hapten diphenylcyclopropenone (DPC). The receptor set was obtained from a woman aged 55-69 years with alopecia areata. Some clones in this sample may be carry-over from other donors' samples. Both conserved end residues are part of each CDR3. The D gene is left open where the match is weak. Expanded clones are given a class, and other clones once, few, many or no size at all.

D gene	V gene	clone size	J gene	CDR3 DNA	CDR3 protein
-	TRBV5-1	-	TRBJ1-1	TGCGCCAGCAGCTCCCGACAGGAGCCTGAAGCTTTCTTT	CASSSRQEPEAFF
TRBD1	TRBV6-5	many	TRBJ1-4	TGTGCCAGCAGTTACGATCCGTTGGGACAGGCCGAAAAACTGTTTTTT	CASSYDPLGQAEKLFF
-	TRBV28	many	TRBJ2-3	TGTGCCAGCAGCTCCCGGACTACGCAGTATTTT	CASSSRTTQYF
TRBD2	TRBV18	-	TRBJ2-1	TGTGCCAGCTCGCTGACTGGCGGGGGGGCAAATGAGCAGTTCTTC	CASSLTGGGANEQFF
TRBD1	TRBV29-1	-	TRBJ2-3	TGCAGCGTTGATAACCCGGGACAGAGCACAGATACGCAGTATTTT	CSVDNPGQSTDTQYF
TRBD1	TRBV6-2/TRBV6-3	few	TRBJ2-1	TGTGCCAGCTTAAGGGGGCATGAGCAGTTCTTC	CASLRGHEQFF
TRBD1	TRBV3-1	few	TRBJ1-6	TGTGCCAGCACCCCCCGGGACAGGGCTAATTCACCCCTCCACTTT	CASTPRDRANSPLHF
TRBD1	TRBV7-9	-	TRBJ1-4	TGTGCCAGCAGCTCGGGACAGGGCAGTATCCCTGATACAACTAACCGTGAAAAACTGTTTTTT	CASSSGQGSIPDTTNREKLFF
-	TRBV19	-	TRBJ2-1	TGTGCCAGTAGTATAATGAACTCCTACAATGAGCAGTTCTTC	CASSIMNSYNEQFF
-	TRBV6-1	many	TRBJ2-7	TGTGCCAGCATTGTCACAGGGACGGGAGAGCAGTACTTC	CASIVTGTGEQYF
-	TRBV2	-	TRBJ2-7	TGTGCCAGCAGTGATGCGGGGCCGGTCTACGAGCAGTACTTC	CASSDAGPVYEQYF
TRBD1	TRBV5-5	-	TRBJ2-1	TGTGCCAGCAGCCCCGCGACAGGGTTTTACAATGAGCAGTTCTTC	CASSPATGFYNEQFF
-	TRBV2	few	TRBJ1-2	TGTGCCAGCAGTGAAGCTGAGGGATCATACTATGGCTACACCTTC	CASSEAEGSYYGYTF
TRBD2	TRBV9	few	TRBJ2-3	TGTGCCAGCAGTCCCTTCGGACTAGAATCAACAGATACGCAGTATTTT	CASSPFGLESTDTQYF
-	TRBV21-1	many	TRBJ2-5	TGTGCCAGCAGCAATAGCGGGGCTATTCAAGAGACCCAGTACTTC	CASSNSGAIQETQYF
-	TRBV10-3	-	TRBJ1-3	TGTGCCATCAGGACAAGCTCTGGAAACACCATATATTTT	CAIRTSSGNTIYF
TRBD2	TRBV29-1	few	TRBJ2-2	TGCAGCGCCTTCGCTAGCGGGGTTACCGGGGAGCTGTTTTTT	CSAFASGVTGELFF
-	TRBV11-1	-	TRBJ2-3	TGTGCCAGCAGCTTCGTGAGGAGCACAGATACGCAGTATTTT	CASSFVRSTDTQYF
-	TRBV9	-	TRBJ1-4	TGTGCCAGCAGCGTAGAAGGACAGACAATCGAAAAACTGTTTTTT	CASSVEGQTIEKLFF
-	TRBV6-4	many	TRBJ2-1	TGTGCCGGGAGGGGAGGGGGCAGCTCCTACAATGAGCAGTTCTTC	CAGRGGGSSYNEQFF
TRBD1	TRBV29-1	medium-sized	TRBJ1-3	TGCAGCGCTCAGACAGGGGCTGGAAACACCATATATTTT	CSAQTGAGNTIYF
TRBD2	TRBV4-2	-	TRBJ2-7	TGTGCCAGCAGCCAGGGCGGGACTAGCCACTACGAGCAGTACTTC	CASSQGGTSHYEQYF